These 8 T cell receptor beta chains were all obtained from the same sample, sequenced in a study of human T cells and chemical hapten exposure. Documented time point: pre-sensitization, week 0. Stated treatment: therapeutic diphenylcyclopropenone sensitization with weekly scalp DPC. Via MiXCR, TCRdb re-called the RACE reads, giving one row per CDR3 protein. The repertoire holds 52,000 or so distinct CDR3 sequences, with 8% to 10% as singletons. Sequences were derived from whole blood, sampled in connection with sensitization to the hapten diphenylcyclopropenone (DPC). These receptors were obtained from a man aged 35 to 55 with alopecia areata. Some clones in this sample may be carry-over from other donors' samples.

This clonotype was seen a few times. The rearrangement joins TRBV20-1 to TRBJ2-1; 7 nucleotides agree with TRBD2. J was trimmed by 8 bases and V by 3 bases; bases with no gene match: 13. CDR3 size: 15 residues. In germline, CDR1 is DFQATT, CDR2 SNEGSKA (reference sequence). This CDR3 is CSASNVLADDHEQFF. The CDR3 bases are TGCAGTGCTAGTAATGTGCTAGCGGACGACCATGAGCAGTTCTTC.

This clonotype was counted at least ten times. The genes are TRBV7-3 and TRBJ2-2; no reliable D call. Germline V lookup: CDR1 SGHTA, CDR2 FQGTGA. The length of the CDR3 is 14 residues. V was cut by 0 bases and J by 6 bases, with 8 bases left in between. The CDR3: CASSLTPVAGELFF. Here the CDR3 DNA reads TGTGCCAGCAGCTTAACCCCCGTTGCCGGGGAGCTGTTTTTT.

Worth noting for this clonotype: Since a much larger clone is just one base distant, this may be a read error. CDR3 sequence reads: CASSLFSYEQYF. CDR3 DNA: TGTGCCAGCAGTTTATTCAGCTACGAGCAGTACTTC. The chain couples TRBV28 to TRBJ2-7; D is unresolved. The ends were cut back, 1 base at V and 3 bases at J, with 4 bases in the middle. The length of the CDR3 is 12 residues. Germline loops: CDR1 MDHEN, CDR2 SYDVKM.

This clonotype was observed many times. The genes are TRBV7-3 and TRBJ1-6; a possible D gene is TRBD1 (6 bases). The CDR3 is made up of 15 amino acids. V was clipped by 5 bases and J by 6 bases, with 14 bases between them. Germline-derived CDR1 and CDR2 are SGHTA and FQGTGA. The chain's CDR3 is CASSITGRPNSPLHF. The CDR3 nucleotides are TGTGCCAGCAGCATCACAGGGAGGCCTAATTCACCCCTCCACTTT.

This clonotype has a count of ten or more. V usage is TRBV28 and J usage is TRBJ2-1; D is undetermined. Trimming left V 5 bases short and J 5 bases short, with 13 bases between. CDR1 and CDR2 (germline): MDHEN, SYDVKM. This CDR3 is 14 amino acids long. This CDR3 reads CASSARASHNEQFF. CDR3 nucleotide sequence: TGTGCCAGCAGTGCCCGCGCGTCGCACAATGAGCAGTTCTTC. The whole variable domain, filled in from reference TRBV28 and TRBJ2-1, reads DVKVTQSSRYLVKRTGEKVFLECVQDMDHENMFWYRQDPGLGLRLIYFSYDVKMKEKGDIPEGYSVSREKKERFSLILESASTNQTSMYLCASSARASHNEQFFGPGTRLTVL.

V usage is TRBV5-4 and J usage is TRBJ1-2; 8 nucleotides align to TRBD1. The CDR3 covers 16 residues. The germline gives CDR1 SGHNT, CDR2 YYREEE (reference sequence). V dropped 4 bases and J dropped 3; count of bases not matched to a gene: 11. DNA of the CDR3: TGTGCCAGCAGCCCCGCAAGACAGGGGAGGCACTATGGCTACACCTTC. It encodes CASSPARQGRHYGYTF.

This clonotype was observed many times. This rearrangement joins TRBV6-5 to TRBJ1-2, with D unclear. Trimming took off 6 bases at V and 1 base at J, with 9 bases between the two ends. The CDR3 sequence is 13 residues long. Per the germline V gene, CDR1 is MNHEY and CDR2 is SVGAGI. The CDR3 sequence is CASSLTSNYGYTF. CDR3 sequence (DNA): TGTGCCAGCAGCCTCACGAGTAACTATGGCTACACCTTC.

A few counts support this clonotype. The DNA for the CDR3 is TGCAGTGCTCGTACCGGGACAGGGTACAACATTCAGTACTTC. The encoded protein is CSARTGTGYNIQYF. The chain is built from TRBV20-1 and TRBJ2-4; 9 positions match TRBD1. Per the germline V gene, CDR1 is DFQATT and CDR2 is SNEGSKA (reference sequence). The CDR3 has 14 residues. J lost 7 bases, V lost 5 bases, and 9 bases had no gene match.